This T cell receptor beta chain was found in a study of T cell changes during pregnancy in multiple sclerosis. TCRdb keeps only in-frame clones here, not all; method: immunoSEQ multiplex PCR. The sample consists of 40,000 to 50,000 clones, approximately 94% of them appearing once. The germline CDR1 and CDR2 sequences are SGHNT and YYREEE (reference sequence). The J segment lost 4 bases and the V segment lost 3 bases, leaving 8 bases of the junction unmatched. The CDR3 is 15 amino acids. The clonotype originates from a female donor with multiple sclerosis, enrolled in a pregnancy study. The rearrangement links TRBV5-4 to TRBJ1-2, with 8 bases identical to TRBD1. The sequencing used CD8+ T cells from peripheral blood mononuclear cells, collected in the third trimester of pregnancy. CDR3 amino acids: CASSSSGQEAYGYTF. In nucleotides, the CDR3 is TGTGCCAGCAGCTCATCGGGACAGGAGGCCTATGGCTACACCTTC.